This T cell receptor (beta chain) derives from a study of beta chain features in type 1 diabetes. Broader study findings: VDJ junctions from patients with type 1 diabetes contained fewer insertions and more deletions.

Sorting that relied on CD45RO/CCR7/CD25/CD127/CD95/CD27 yielded CD4+ naive, central memory, regulatory and stem cell-like memory cells. Every sorted population was more than 95% pure. This clone was seen a handful of times. Its matching antigen is unknown. The CDR3 extends over 16 amino acids. The authors reverse transcribed all of the isolated RNA, so sequencing captured expressed TCRB transcripts. The table came from immunoSEQ multiplex PCR; TCRdb's copy has only in-frame clones and leaves some out. The sample includes about 620,000 clones, around a sixth of them seen just once. The source is a man between 18 and 35 years old in good health. The rearrangement joins TRBV1 to TRBJ1-1; TRBD1 is taken as the D call from the table, unchecked against the DNA. TRBV1 is a documented pseudogene. The specimen sequenced was naive CD4+ T cells from blood. CDR3 nucleotide sequence: TGCACCAGCAGCCGACAAGCCCGCGATAAGAACACTGAAGCTTTCTTT. The encoded protein is CTSSRQARDKNTEAFF.